Listed below are T cell receptor beta chains from one sample, sequenced in a study of T cell repertoires in cytomegalovirus infection. TCRdb recomputed calls from the reads with MiXCR, one row per CDR3 protein. The sample records about 190,000 distinct CDR3 sequences, 28% being singletons. The sequencing input was PBMCs. These receptors all come from a human donor in good health (CMV status not recorded). Some clones in this sample may be carry-over from other donors' samples. Both conserved end residues are part of each CDR3. A D gene is named only where the DNA matches it firmly. A clone size is listed for some rows: how often the clone was seen (once, few, many), or a class if it is expanded.

len	v_gene	d_gene	abundance	j_gene	CDR3aa	CDR3nt
13	TRBV5-6	TRBD1	once	TRBJ1-2	CASSPDRVGGYTF	TGTGCCAGCAGCCCGGACAGGGTCGGTGGCTACACCTTC
16	TRBV12-5	TRBD1	few	TRBJ1-5	CAKVRDRVTPNQPQHF	TGTGCTAAAGTCCGGGACAGGGTGACCCCCAATCAGCCCCAGCATTTT
15	TRBV9	NA	few	TRBJ1-1	CASSPPGPRDTEAFF	TGTGCCAGCAGCCCCCCCGGCCCCCGGGACACTGAAGCTTTCTTT
13	TRBV29-1	NA	NA	TRBJ1-1	CSVGTGTNTEAFF	TGCAGCGTTGGGACGGGGACGAACACTGAAGCTTTCTTT
19	TRBV6-5	TRBD1	NA	TRBJ2-7	CASSYLAGQGAPWGYEQYF	TGTGCCAGCAGTTACCTTGCGGGACAGGGGGCCCCTTGGGGCTACGAGCAGTACTTC
13	TRBV12-3/TRBV12-4	TRBD1	NA	TRBJ2-3	CASRTGVADTQYF	TGTGCCAGCAGGACAGGGGTAGCAGATACGCAGTATTTT
14	TRBV20-1	NA	NA	TRBJ1-1	CSAREGGGRNKAFF	TGCAGTGCTAGAGAAGGCGGGGGAAGGAATAAAGCTTTCTTT
13	TRBV6-5	NA	few	TRBJ2-7	CASSYSTGDEQYF	TGTGCCAGCAGTTACTCGACCGGGGACGAGCAGTACTTC
13	TRBV20-1	TRBD1	few	TRBJ1-1	CSAIQGTVAEAFF	TGCAGTGCCATACAAGGGACAGTTGCTGAAGCTTTCTTT
16	TRBV7-2	NA	few	TRBJ1-2	CASSLGHTFPNYGYTF	TGTGCCAGCAGCTTAGGACATACGTTCCCTAACTATGGCTACACCTTC
14	TRBV10-3	TRBD1	few	TRBJ1-5	CAISAGQAGQPQHF	TGTGCCATCAGTGCGGGACAGGCGGGCCAGCCCCAGCATTTT
15	TRBV5-6	TRBD1	NA	TRBJ2-5	CASSFGQGATETQYF	TGTGCCAGCAGCTTTGGACAGGGGGCGACGGAGACCCAGTACTTC
15	TRBV7-3	NA	many	TRBJ1-2	CASSLGSGQDYGYTF	TGTGCCAGCAGCTTAGGGTCCGGGCAGGACTATGGCTACACCTTC
15	TRBV20-1	NA	few	TRBJ1-1	CSASGQGFGDTEAFF	TGCAGTGCTAGTGGGCAGGGGTTTGGTGACACTGAAGCTTTCTTT